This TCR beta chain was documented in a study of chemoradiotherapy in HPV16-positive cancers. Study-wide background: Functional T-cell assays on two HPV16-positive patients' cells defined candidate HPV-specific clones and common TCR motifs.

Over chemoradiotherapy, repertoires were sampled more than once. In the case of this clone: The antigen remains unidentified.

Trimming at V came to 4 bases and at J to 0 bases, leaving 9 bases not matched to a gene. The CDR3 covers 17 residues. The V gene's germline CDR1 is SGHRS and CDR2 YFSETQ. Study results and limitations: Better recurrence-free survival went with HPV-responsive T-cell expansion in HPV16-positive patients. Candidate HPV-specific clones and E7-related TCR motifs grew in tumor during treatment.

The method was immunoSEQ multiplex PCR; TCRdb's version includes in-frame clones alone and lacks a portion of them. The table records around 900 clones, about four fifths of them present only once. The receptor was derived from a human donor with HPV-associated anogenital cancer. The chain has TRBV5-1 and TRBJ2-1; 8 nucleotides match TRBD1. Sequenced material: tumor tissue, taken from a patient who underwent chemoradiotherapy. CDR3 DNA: TGCGCCAGCAGCATCGGACAGGGCGTTAGCTCCTACAATGAGCAGTTCTTC. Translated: CASSIGQGVSSYNEQFF.